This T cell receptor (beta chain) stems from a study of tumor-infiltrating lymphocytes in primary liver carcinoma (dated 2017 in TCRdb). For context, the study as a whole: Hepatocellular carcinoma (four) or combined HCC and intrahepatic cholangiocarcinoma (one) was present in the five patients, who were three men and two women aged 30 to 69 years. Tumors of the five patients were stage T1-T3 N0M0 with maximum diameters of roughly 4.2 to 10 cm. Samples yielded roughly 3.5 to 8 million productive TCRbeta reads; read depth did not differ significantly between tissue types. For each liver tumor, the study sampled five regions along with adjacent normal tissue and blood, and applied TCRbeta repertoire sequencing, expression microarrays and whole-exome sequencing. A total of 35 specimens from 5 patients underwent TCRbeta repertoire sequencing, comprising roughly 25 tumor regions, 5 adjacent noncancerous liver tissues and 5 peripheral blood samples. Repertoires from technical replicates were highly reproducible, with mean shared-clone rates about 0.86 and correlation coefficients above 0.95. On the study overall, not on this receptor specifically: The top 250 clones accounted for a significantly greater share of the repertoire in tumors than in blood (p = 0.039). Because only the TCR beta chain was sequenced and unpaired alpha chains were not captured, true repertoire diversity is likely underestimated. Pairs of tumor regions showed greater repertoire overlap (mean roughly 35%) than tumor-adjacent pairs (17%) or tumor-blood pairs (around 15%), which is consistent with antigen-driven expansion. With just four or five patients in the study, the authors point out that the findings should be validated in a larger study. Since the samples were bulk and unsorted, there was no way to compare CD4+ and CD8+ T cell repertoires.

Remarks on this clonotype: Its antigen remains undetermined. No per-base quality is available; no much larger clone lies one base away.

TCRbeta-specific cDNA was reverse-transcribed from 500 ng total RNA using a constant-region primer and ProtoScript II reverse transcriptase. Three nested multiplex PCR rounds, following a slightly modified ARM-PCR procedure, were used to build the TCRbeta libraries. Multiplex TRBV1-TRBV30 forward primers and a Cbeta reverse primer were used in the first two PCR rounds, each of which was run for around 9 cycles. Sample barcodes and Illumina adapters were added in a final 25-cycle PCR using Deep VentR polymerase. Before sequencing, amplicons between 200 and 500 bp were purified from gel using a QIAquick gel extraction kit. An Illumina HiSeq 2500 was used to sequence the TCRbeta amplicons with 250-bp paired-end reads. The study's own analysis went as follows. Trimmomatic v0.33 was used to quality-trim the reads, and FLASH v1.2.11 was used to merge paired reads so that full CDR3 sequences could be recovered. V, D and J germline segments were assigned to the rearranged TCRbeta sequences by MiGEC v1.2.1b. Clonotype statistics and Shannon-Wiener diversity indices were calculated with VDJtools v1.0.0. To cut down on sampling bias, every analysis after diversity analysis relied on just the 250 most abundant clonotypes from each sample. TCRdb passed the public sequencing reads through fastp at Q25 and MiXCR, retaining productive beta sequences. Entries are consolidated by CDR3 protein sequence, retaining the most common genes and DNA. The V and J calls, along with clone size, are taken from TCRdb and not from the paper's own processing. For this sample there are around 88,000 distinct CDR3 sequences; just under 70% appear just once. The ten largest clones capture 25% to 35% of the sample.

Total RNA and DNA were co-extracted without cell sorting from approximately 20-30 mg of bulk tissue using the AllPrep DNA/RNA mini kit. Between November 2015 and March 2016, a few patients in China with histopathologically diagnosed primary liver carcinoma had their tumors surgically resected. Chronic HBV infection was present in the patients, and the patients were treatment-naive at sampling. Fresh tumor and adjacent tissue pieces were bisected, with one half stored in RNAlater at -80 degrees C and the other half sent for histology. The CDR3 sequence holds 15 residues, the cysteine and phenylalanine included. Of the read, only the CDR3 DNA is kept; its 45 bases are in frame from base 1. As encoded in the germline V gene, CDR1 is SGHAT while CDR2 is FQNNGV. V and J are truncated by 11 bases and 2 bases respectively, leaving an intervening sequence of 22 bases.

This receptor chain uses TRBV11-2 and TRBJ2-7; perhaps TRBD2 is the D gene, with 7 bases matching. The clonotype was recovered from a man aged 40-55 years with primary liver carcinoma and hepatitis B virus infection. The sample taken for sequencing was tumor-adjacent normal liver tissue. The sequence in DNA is TGTGCCTGCATCCCCCGGGGGGCGAGCCCCTACGAGCAGTACTTC. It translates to CACIPRGASPYEQYF.